This record looks at one TCR beta chain sequence and its context. Its antigen remains unidentified. This entry belongs to a study of regulatory T cells in long-lasting Graves disease. Study information: Persistence in Graves' disease required over 5 years of antithyroid drugs plus positive TSH receptor antibodies. Study conclusions and caveats: Accuracy may have been reduced by the small sample size.

The time point: persistent/refractory GD, antithyroid drugs over 5 years with positive TRAb. PBMC-extracted RNA yielded the TCR library. Graves' disease was diagnosed by American Thyroid Association guidelines. The patients were enrolled through endocrinology in Xi'an, China. Trimming took off 5 bases at V and 0 bases at J, with 13 bases between the two ends. Germline loops: CDR1 MNHNS, CDR2 SASEGT. The CDR3 is made up of 15 amino acids. Investigators prepared the TCR beta libraries by applying iRepertoire HTBI primers and Arm-PCR of CDR3 regions. TCRdb re-analysed the multiplex PCR reads in MiXCR, keeping a single row per CDR3 protein. The sample has fewer than 400,000 distinct CDR3 sequences, about 20% seen once.

The rearrangement joins TRBV6-1 to TRBJ1-1, with D perhaps matching TRBD1 (5 bases). The sample here was peripheral blood mononuclear cells (PBMCs), taken when the disease was refractory, from a patient treated with antithyroid drugs. The sequence came from a female donor with Graves disease. Written as DNA, the CDR3 is TGTGCCAGCAGTCGGAAAGGGGTAATGAACACTGAAGCTTTCTTT. Translating it yields CASSRKGVMNTEAFF.